The next 31 T cell receptor beta chains were all read from a single sample in a study of shared clonotypes between healthy human individuals. Repertoires were generated with immunoSEQ multiplex PCR, while TCRdb's copy carries only in-frame clones and drops some. The sample has 1 million to 1.3 million clones, approximately 80% seen once. Specimen: memory CD4+ T cells from PBMCs. Subset reported: CD45RA-negative fraction. The receptors shown here come from a man younger than 35 in good health. Some clones in this sample may be carry-over from other donors' samples.

There are a few counts of this clone. The chain combines TRBV7-8 with TRBJ2-7; 8 positions agree with TRBD1. V lost 5 bases, J lost 3 bases, and 9 bases stayed unmatched. Germline assignment: CDR1 SGHVS and CDR2 FQNEAQ. The CDR3 sequence is 15 residues long. DNA of the CDR3: TGTGCCAGCAGCCCGGGGACAGGAAGAAGCTACGAGCAGTACTTC. This encodes CASSPGTGRSYEQYF.

The CDR3 region is CASRDRDHKKAYSTDTQYF. CDR3 DNA sequence: TGTGCCAGCAGAGACCGGGACCATAAGAAAGCGTACAGCACAGATACGCAGTATTTT. The chain couples TRBV28 to TRBJ2-3; D may correspond to TRBD1 or TRBD2 (5 bases each). V was cut by 6 bases and J by 0 bases, with 25 bases left in between. This CDR3 contains 19 residues. The V gene's germline CDR1 is MDHEN and CDR2 SYDVKM.

The CDR3 region has the DNA TGTGCCAGTAGTATAGGTGGGATCTACTCTGGAAACACCATATATTTT. This codes for CASSIGGIYSGNTIYF. The chain uses TRBV19 and TRBJ1-3; D is unclear. The CDR3 sequence is 16 residues long. Trimming cost V 1 base and J 0 bases, with 10 bases left between them. Per germline, CDR1 LNHDA and CDR2 SQIVND (reference sequence).

The CDR3 DNA reads as TGTGCCATCAGAGATACAGGGGGTGGCCAGCCCCAGCATTTT. Protein sequence: CAIRDTGGGQPQHF. The V gene is TRBV10-3, the J gene TRBJ1-5; 8 bases fit TRBD1. CDR3 size: 14 residues. Germline trimming cut 6 bases from V and 7 bases from J; bases unmatched to any gene: 8. CDR1 and CDR2 (germline): ENHRY, SYGVKD.

The CDR3 DNA is TGTGCCAGCAGTCACCTTAGGGGAAAACCCCATCAGCCCCAGCATTTT. It translates to CASSHLRGKPHQPQHF. The V call is TRBV6-4, the J call TRBJ1-5; maybe TRBD1 (5 bases). Trimming left V 5 bases short and J 5 bases short, with 19 bases between. Germline CDR1 and CDR2: MRHNA and SNTAGT. This CDR3 comprises 16 residues.

This chain connects TRBV27 to TRBJ2-7, with 8 bases fitting TRBD1. The CDR3 is 15 residues long. Trimming removed 7 bases from V and 1 base from J; junction bases left unmatched: 9. Germline assignment: CDR1 MNHEY and CDR2 SMNVEV (reference sequence). The CDR3 sequence is CASTIRRQGSYEQYF. The CDR3 nucleotides are TGTGCCAGCACCATCCGGCGACAGGGGTCCTACGAGCAGTACTTC.

In the case of this clone: Within the sample, other DNA sequences also encode this same CDR3. The chain recombines TRBV18 with TRBJ1-5, with 7 bases aligning to TRBD1. The V gene's germline CDR1 is KGHSH and CDR2 LQKENI. V was clipped by 4 bases and J by 3 bases; unmatched bases: 6. The CDR3 is 15 residues long. CDR3 sequence reads: CASSLLQGSNQPQHF. The CDR3 nucleotides read TGTGCCAGCTCACTGTTACAGGGGTCCAATCAGCCCCAGCATTTT. Full variable domain (rest looked up from reference TRBV18 and TRBJ1-5): NAGVMQNPRHLVRRRGQEARLRCSPMKGHSHVYWYRQLPEEGLKFMVYLQKENIIDESGMPKERFSAEFPKEGPSILRIQQVVRGDSAAYFCASSLLQGSNQPQHFGDGTRLSIL.

On this clone: This may come from a read error, since a much larger clone is one base off. The chain joins TRBV29-1 to TRBJ1-1, with D unresolved. This CDR3 is built from 14 residues. Trimming shortened V by 2 bases and J by 1 base, and 11 bases separated the two germline ends. CDR1 is SQVTM, CDR2 ANQGSEA, per germline. This chain's CDR3 is CSVETCSGNTEAFF. The CDR3 DNA follows: TGCAGCGTTGAAACCTGCTCGGGGAACACTGAAGCTTTCTTT.

The V gene is TRBV11-3, the J gene TRBJ2-1; 14 positions match TRBD2. CDR1 is SGHNT and CDR2 is YENEEA in the germline V gene. This CDR3 has 16 amino acids. V was pared by 5 bases and J by 8 bases, with 8 bases of the junction left unmatched. Here the CDR3 DNA reads TGTGCCAGCAGCCCAGGGGGACTAGCGGGAGCTGATGAGCAGTTCTTC. This codes for CASSPGGLAGADEQFF.

This clone was recorded once. The CDR3 sequence is CASSSLRQNTEAFF. CDR3 coding DNA: TGTGCCAGCAGTTCACTGCGACAGAACACTGAAGCTTTCTTT. V and J are TRBV28 and TRBJ1-1; no clear D. Germline assignment: CDR1 MDHEN and CDR2 SYDVKM. CDR3 length equals 14 residues. The V and J ends lost 4 bases and 1 base respectively, with 10 bases between them.

The chain links TRBV6-5 to TRBJ2-5; the D is unclear. Deletions cut 0 bases from V and 2 bases from J, with 7 bases between. CDR3 length equals 14 residues. The germline V gene has CDR1 MNHEY and CDR2 SVGAGI. The chain's CDR3 is CASSYSRVQETQYF. CDR3 bases: TGTGCCAGCAGTTACTCAAGGGTGCAAGAGACCCAGTACTTC.

This clone was counted once. The gene calls are TRBV7-8 and TRBJ1-1, with 9 bases lining up with TRBD1. CDR3 length: 15 residues. CDR1 and CDR2 (germline): SGHVS, FQNEAQ. V gave up 5 bases and J gave up 6 bases; unmatched junction bases: 10. The CDR3 sequence is CASSPRTGEWSEAFF. DNA of the CDR3: TGTGCCAGCAGCCCCCGGACAGGGGAATGGTCTGAAGCTTTCTTT. The entire variable domain, with the rest obtained from reference TRBV7-8 and TRBJ1-1, is as follows: GAGVSQSPRYKVAKRGQDVALRCDPISGHVSLFWYQQALGQGPEFLTYFQNEAQLDKSGLPSDRFFAERPEGSVSTLKIQRTQQEDSAVYLCASSPRTGEWSEAFFGQGTRLTVV.

V gene TRBV7-2 combines with J gene TRBJ2-7; 11 bases match TRBD2. Looked up from germline, CDR1 is SGHTA and CDR2 is FQGNSA. The CDR3 has 16 amino acids. V lost 3 bases, J lost 1 base, and 5 bases stayed unmatched. The DNA for the CDR3 is TGTGCCAGCAGCTTGGAGACTAGCGGGGTATCCTACGAGCAGTACTTC. Translated, it gives CASSLETSGVSYEQYF.

The rearrangement uses TRBV30 and TRBJ2-2, with D unresolved. Germline V gene lookup returns CDR1 GTSNPN and CDR2 SVGIG (reference sequence). The CDR3 extends over 14 amino acids. V shed 3 bases and J shed 0 bases, with 8 bases lying between them. The CDR3 reads CAWSGSPNTGELFF. CDR3 DNA sequence: TGTGCCTGGAGCGGCAGCCCGAACACCGGGGAGCTGTTTTTT. Full variable domain (outside the CDR3, taken from reference TRBV30 and TRBJ2-2): SQTIHQWPATLVQPVGSPLSLECTVEGTSNPNLYWYRQAAGRGLQLLFYSVGIGQISSEVPQNLSASRPQDRQFILSSKKLLLSDSGFYLCAWSGSPNTGELFFGEGSRLTVL.

The V gene is TRBV19, the J gene TRBJ2-1; a weak D match, TRBD2 (5 bases). V lost 3 bases and J lost 12, with 12 bases in between. Germline V gene lookup returns CDR1 LNHDA and CDR2 SQIVND (reference sequence). This CDR3 region has 12 residues. The CDR3 reads CASSILRDMQFF. The CDR3 DNA reads TGTGCCAGTAGTATCCTCCGGGATATGCAGTTCTTC.

V usage is TRBV18 and J usage is TRBJ2-2; D may be TRBD1 (6 bases). Looked up from germline, CDR1 is KGHSH and CDR2 is LQKENI. The CDR3 length is 16 residues. The germline V and J ends were trimmed by 3 bases and 6 bases, with 17 bases remaining between them. The CDR3 DNA sequence: TGTGCCAGCTCACCGCTTACAGGGCTCTCCGCCGGGGAGCTGTTTTTT. Encoded protein: CASSPLTGLSAGELFF.

V is TRBV5-1 and J is TRBJ2-5; 11 nucleotides match TRBD2. This CDR3 region has 14 residues. Germline-derived CDR1 and CDR2 are SGHRS and YFSETQ. With V trimmed by 4 bases and J by 5 bases, 4 bases remained unmatched. The DNA for the CDR3 is TGCGCCAGCAGCGATCCTAGCGGGGGGGAGACCCAGTACTTC. As protein: CASSDPSGGETQYF.

The genes are TRBV9 and TRBJ2-1; tentative D call: TRBD2 (6 bases). Trimming left V 6 bases short and J 7 bases short, with 17 bases between. Germline CDR1 reads SGDLS; CDR2 reads YYNGEE. This CDR3 comprises 14 residues. Here the CDR3 DNA reads TGTGCCAGCACCCCCGGGAGTTGGGGGAATGAGCAGTTCTTC. This sequence encodes CASTPGSWGNEQFF. Full variable domain (outside the CDR3, taken from reference TRBV9 and TRBJ2-1): DSGVTQTPKHLITATGQRVTLRCSPRSGDLSVYWYQQSLDQGLQFLIQYYNGEERAKGNILERFSAQQFPDLHSELNLSSLELGDSALYFCASTPGSWGNEQFFGPGTRLTVL.

This clone showed up many times. The chain carries TRBV28 and TRBJ1-1, with a weak D call TRBD1 (5 bases). CDR3 length: 15 amino acids. V gave up 8 bases and J gave up 1 base, with 17 bases separating them. The germline V gene has CDR1 MDHEN and CDR2 SYDVKM. The DNA of the CDR3 is TGTGCCAGCCTAGTTCCGGGACGGTCGAACACTGAAGCTTTCTTT. It is translated as CASLVPGRSNTEAFF.

The V and J genes are TRBV6-1 and TRBJ1-5; D is perhaps TRBD1 (5 bases). In germline, CDR1 is MNHNS, CDR2 SASEGT. The length of the CDR3 is 14 residues. V lost 2 bases and J lost 5, with 10 bases in between. CDR3 sequence: CASSELGGYQPQHF. In nucleotides, the CDR3 is TGTGCCAGCAGTGAATTGGGGGGGTATCAGCCCCAGCATTTT.

The chain joins TRBV5-1 to TRBJ2-7; the match to TRBD2 covers 8 bases. Losses at the gene ends were 0 bases for V and 2 bases for J; bases not matched to a gene: 4. Germline CDR1 and CDR2: SGHRS and YFSETQ. The CDR3 runs to 15 residues. CDR3 loop: CASSLVTSGTYEQYF. CDR3 DNA sequence: TGCGCCAGCAGCTTGGTTACTAGCGGTACCTACGAGCAGTACTTC.

CDR3 nucleotides: TGTGCCAGCACCCAGGGGCAGGGTGGTTCGGTCTACGAGCAGTACTTC. Translation: CASTQGQGGSVYEQYF. The rearrangement links TRBV28 to TRBJ2-5; TRBD1 is a possible D gene (6 bases). The J call may not be correct, given that the DNA end is closer to TRBJ2-7. Germline values: CDR1 MDHEN, CDR2 SYDVKM. The length of the CDR3 is 16 residues.

This clone was detected ten times or more. This rearrangement joins TRBV6-6 to TRBJ2-7; 9 nucleotides agree with TRBD1. CDR1 MNHNY and CDR2 SVGAGI come from the germline V gene (reference sequence). V shed 6 bases and J 3 bases; nucleotides not matched to a gene: 12. The length of the CDR3 is 16 residues. CDR3 coding DNA: TGTGCCAGCAGGGATTCCGGGGGACAGGGTCACTACGAGCAGTACTTC. Residues: CASRDSGGQGHYEQYF.

On this clone itself: The identical CDR3 is also encoded by other nucleotide sequences in the sample. The chain recombines TRBV7-2 with TRBJ2-5; 7 nucleotides match TRBD1. The CDR3 length is 14 residues. The V gene's germline CDR1 is SGHTA and CDR2 FQGNSA. Trimming at V came to 4 bases and at J to 5 bases, leaving 7 bases not matched to a gene. Written as DNA, the CDR3 is TGTGCCAGCAGCTCCCAGGGGGTTGAGGAGACCCAGTACTTC. Amino acids: CASSSQGVEETQYF.

V and J are TRBV5-1 and TRBJ1-2; D gene uncertain. Germline CDR1 SGHRS, CDR2 YFSETQ. This CDR3 is built from 14 residues. V was trimmed by 0 bases and J by 0 bases, leaving 6 bases between them. CDR3 bases: TGCGCCAGCAGCTTGGCCAACACTAACTATGGCTACACCTTC. It specifies CASSLANTNYGYTF.

The chain links TRBV28 to TRBJ1-5, with 8 bases matching TRBD1. The CDR3 totals 16 residues. Germline trimming cut 8 bases from V and 2 bases from J; bases unmatched to any gene: 11. Germline V gene lookup returns CDR1 MDHEN and CDR2 SYDVKM. In DNA form, the CDR3 reads TGTGCCAGCTTTGCCCCCGGGACAGGCGGCAATCAGCCCCAGCATTTT. Translated, it gives CASFAPGTGGNQPQHF.

The chain employs TRBV5-1 and TRBJ1-1; maybe TRBD1 (6 bases). CDR1 and CDR2 (germline): SGHRS, YFSETQ. CDR3 size: 14 residues. V was shortened by 2 bases and J by 2 bases, with 10 bases between the two germline ends. CDR3 sequence: CASSFGTSNTEAFF. CDR3 sequence (DNA): TGCGCCAGCAGCTTCGGGACATCAAACACTGAAGCTTTCTTT.

This chain connects TRBV5-1 to TRBJ2-5; D is ambiguous. CDR1 is SGHRS, CDR2 YFSETQ, per germline. Trimming left V 0 bases short and J 2 bases short, with 8 bases between. The CDR3 loop spans 14 amino acids. The CDR3 region has the DNA TGCGCCAGCAGCTTGGCGAACCAGCAAGAGACCCAGTACTTC. This codes for CASSLANQQETQYF. Complete variable domain (other parts from reference TRBV5-1 and TRBJ2-5): KAGVTQTPRYLIKTRGQQVTLSCSPISGHRSVSWYQQTPGQGLQFLFEYFSETQRNKGNFPGRFSGRQFSNSRSEMNVSTLELGDSALYLCASSLANQQETQYFGPGTRLLVL.

This clone was picked up a small number of times. This clone may be a read error of a much larger clone one base away. Other DNA sequences in this specimen translate into the identical CDR3. The gene calls are TRBV14 and TRBJ2-3; D gene ambiguous. Per the germline V gene, CDR1 is SGHDN and CDR2 is FVKESK. The CDR3 is 14 residues long. CDR3 coding DNA: TGTGCCAGCAGCCAAGCATTGAATCTCGATACGCAGTACTTT. Translated, it gives CASSQALNLDTQYF.

The chain is built from TRBV10-3 and TRBJ2-1; TRBD2 aligns across 8 bases. Germline trimming cut 4 bases from V and 2 bases from J; bases unmatched to any gene: 7. The CDR3 length is 16 residues. Germline V gene data show CDR1 as ENHRY and CDR2 as SYGVKD. CDR3 bases: TGTGCCATCAGTGTTCTACCTAGCGGGCCCTACAATGAGCAGTTCTTC. Residues: CAISVLPSGPYNEQFF.

This clone was counted a single time. The rearrangement uses TRBV5-1 and TRBJ2-3; D is unclear. This CDR3 spans 15 amino acids. Germline V CDR1 and CDR2: SGHRS, YFSETQ. V was pared by 0 bases and J by 2 bases, with 10 bases between. CDR3 nucleotides: TGCGCCAGCAGCTTGGAAGGAAATCCCACAGATACGCAGTATTTT. The encoded protein is CASSLEGNPTDTQYF.